The rows below give T cell receptor beta chains drawn from one sample of a study of graft-versus-host responses after intestinal transplantation. Sequencing was performed with immunoSEQ multiplex PCR; in TCRdb, only in-frame clones are kept and a portion is missing. The table lists tens of thousands of clones, roughly 87% of them singletons. The specimen comprised PBMCs, sampled about 69 days after intestinal transplantation. The origin of the receptors is a human patient who received an intestinal transplant, so some T cells may come from the graft donor. Both conserved end residues are part of each CDR3. The D gene is left open where the match is weak. Clone size is given for some rows only: seen once, a few or many times, or a class if the clone is expanded.

abundance	d_gene	j_gene	v_gene	CDR3nt	CDR3aa
.	.	TRBJ1-2	TRBV30	TGTGCCTGGAGTGAGGTGGGAATGAATGGCTACACCTTC	CAWSEVGMNGYTF
.	.	TRBJ2-2	TRBV25-1	TGTGCCAGCAGCTTCACAGGCGCCGGGGAGCTGTTTTTT	CASSFTGAGELFF
.	.	TRBJ1-2	TRBV6-5	TGTGCCAGCAGTTACTCGGTGACGGCCTACTATGGCTACACCTTC	CASSYSVTAYYGYTF
.	.	TRBJ2-7	TRBV19	TGTGCCAGTAGTATAGTAGGGGGGCGCGAGCAGTACTTC	CASSIVGGREQYF
.	.	TRBJ2-7	TRBV11-2	TGTGCCAGCAGCGTAACAGGGCCCTACGAGCAGTACTTC	CASSVTGPYEQYF
.	.	TRBJ1-5	TRBV19	TGTGCCAGTAGTATTGCCGTTGGCAATCAGCCCCAGCATTTT	CASSIAVGNQPQHF
.	TRBD2	TRBJ2-7	TRBV14	TGTGCCAGCAGCCATAACGGGGGGTTGAACGAGCAGTACTTC	CASSHNGGLNEQYF
.	TRBD1	TRBJ2-7	TRBV19	TGTGCCAGTAGGTTTGGGACAGGCCTTTCCTACGAGCAGTACTTC	CASRFGTGLSYEQYF
.	TRBD1	TRBJ2-7	TRBV25-1	TGTGCCAGCAGTGGACAGGGGTGGTACGAGCAGTACTTC	CASSGQGWYEQYF
.	TRBD1	TRBJ1-2	TRBV4-3	TGCGCCAGCAGCCGGGAACAGGGGGATAATTATGGCTACACCTTC	CASSREQGDNYGYTF
.	.	TRBJ2-1	TRBV15	TGTGCCACCAGCAGAGATAATGCGGTATACAATGAGCAGTTCTTC	CATSRDNAVYNEQFF
.	.	TRBJ1-2	TRBV4-1	TGCGCCAGCAGCCCGCGGGGGCGCGGCTATGGCTACACCTTC	CASSPRGRGYGYTF
.	.	TRBJ2-3	TRBV30	TGTGCCTGGAGTTCGGGCAGGTTTAGCACAGATACGCAGTATTTT	CAWSSGRFSTDTQYF
.	TRBD2	TRBJ2-7	TRBV7-9	TGTGCCAGCAGCGACCTTGGACTAGCGGGGGGAAGCTCCTACGAGCAGTACTTC	CASSDLGLAGGSSYEQYF
.	TRBD1	TRBJ1-1	TRBV11-2	TGTGCCAGCAGCTTATTCGACATGGCAGGGGGGAACACTGAAGCTTTCTTT	CASSLFDMAGGNTEAFF
.	TRBD1	TRBJ2-5	TRBV7-8	TGTGCCAGCAGCTTGGACAGGGACCAAGAGACCCAGTACTTC	CASSLDRDQETQYF
.	.	TRBJ1-2	TRBV2	TGTGCCAGCACCCTCATCAGATTGGGCTACACCTTC	CASTLIRLGYTF
.	.	TRBJ1-2	TRBV29-1	TGCAGCGTTGAACAGACAGGCCTCAACTATGGCTACACCTTC	CSVEQTGLNYGYTF
.	TRBD1	TRBJ1-2	TRBV5-8	TGTGCCAGCAGCTTCAGGGGGCTCGCCTATGGCTACACCTTC	CASSFRGLAYGYTF
.	.	TRBJ2-2	TRBV10-3	TGTGCCATCAGTTTTGACATGGCGAACACCGGGGAGCTGTTTTTT	CAISFDMANTGELFF
.	.	TRBJ1-1	TRBV30	TGTGCCTGGAGTGTCCCCTGGGACACTGAAGCTTTCTTT	CAWSVPWDTEAFF
.	.	TRBJ1-1	TRBV14	TGTGCCAGCAGCCAGCACGGATTTGGGGACACTGAAGCTTTCTTT	CASSQHGFGDTEAFF
medium-sized	TRBD2	TRBJ2-3	TRBV7-8	TGTGCCAGCAGCCCCCGGAGTGGGCGGGGGGTCCGGAGCACAGATACGCAGTATTTT	CASSPRSGRGVRSTDTQYF
.	.	TRBJ1-4	TRBV7-8	TGTGCCAGCAGCCTACTCCTTGCGTTCTCCGGGACAAAGGAAAAACTGTTTTTT	CASSLLLAFSGTKEKLFF
once	TRBD2	TRBJ2-5	TRBV11-2	TGTGCCAGCAGCCCCGGACTAGCGGGGGGGCAAGAGACCCAGTACTTC	CASSPGLAGGQETQYF
.	.	TRBJ2-3	TRBV21-1	TGTGCCAGCAGCAAAGTTGGACAGACGCAGAGCACAGATACGCAGTATTTT	CASSKVGQTQSTDTQYF
once	TRBD1	TRBJ1-6	TRBV7-9	TGTGCCAGCAGCTTGCCCGGGACAGTTGGTTCACCCCTCCACTTT	CASSLPGTVGSPLHF
.	.	TRBJ2-4	TRBV9	TGTGCCAGCAGCGGGACAGAAAACATTCAGTACTTC	CASSGTENIQYF
.	.	TRBJ2-3	TRBV10-2	TGCGCCAGCAGTGAATCCCGGGCCTTGCTACAGAGGGGGGATACGCAGTATTTT	CASSESRALLQRGDTQYF